The T cell receptor beta chain described here comes from a study of OX40 agonist ivuxolimab in advanced cancers. Study-wide background: A mean age of about 59 years, range 23 to 79, was recorded, and approximately 80% were male. Overall study findings and caveats: Both CD4+ and CD8+ T cell populations in blood had undergone clonal expansion by week 6 at 0.1 to 3.0 mg/kg.

The repertoire was sequenced with immunoSEQ multiplex PCR; TCRdb's copy has only in-frame clones and lacks some. The sample shows over 100,000 clones, roughly nine tenths of them seen only once. Trimming stripped 6 bases from V and 3 bases from J, with 12 bases between. The CDR3 spans 13 residues. CDR1 is LNHDA, CDR2 SQIVND, per germline (reference sequence). As for this clone: The target antigen is unknown.

Autoimmune disease history or systemic immunosuppression led to patient exclusion. The gene calls are TRBV19 and TRBJ2-7; D possibly corresponds to TRBD1 (5 bases). The sequence came from an adult with an advanced solid tumor such as melanoma, head and neck, liver or kidney cancer. Sequenced material: CD4+ or CD8+ T cells sorted from blood, taken in a trial of the OX40 agonist ivuxolimab. CDR3 loop: CASRRQSNYEQYF. For the CDR3, the DNA is TGTGCCAGTAGGAGACAGAGTAACTACGAGCAGTACTTC.